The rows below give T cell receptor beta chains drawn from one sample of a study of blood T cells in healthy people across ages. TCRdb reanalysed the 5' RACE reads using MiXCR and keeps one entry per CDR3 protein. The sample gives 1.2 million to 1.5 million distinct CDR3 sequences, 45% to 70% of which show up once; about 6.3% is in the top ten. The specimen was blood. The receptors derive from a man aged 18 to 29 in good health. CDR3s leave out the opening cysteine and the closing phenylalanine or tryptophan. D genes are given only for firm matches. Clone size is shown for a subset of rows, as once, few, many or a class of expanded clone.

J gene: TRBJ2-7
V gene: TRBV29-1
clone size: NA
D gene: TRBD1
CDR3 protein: SVRRQGGTYEQY

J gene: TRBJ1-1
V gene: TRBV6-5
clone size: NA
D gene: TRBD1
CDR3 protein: ASSYGDRGVEAF

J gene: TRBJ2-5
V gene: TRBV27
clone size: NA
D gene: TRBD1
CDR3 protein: ASSPSLDRAEQY

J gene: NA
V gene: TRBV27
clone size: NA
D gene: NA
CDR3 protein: ASSSQGSDEQY

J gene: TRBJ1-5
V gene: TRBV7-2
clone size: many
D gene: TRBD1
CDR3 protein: ASSLRQGNQPQH

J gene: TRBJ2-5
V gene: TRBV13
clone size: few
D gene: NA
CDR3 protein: ASSGQTSPQETQY

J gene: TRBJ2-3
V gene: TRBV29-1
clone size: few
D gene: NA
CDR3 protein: SVEGEKSTDTQY

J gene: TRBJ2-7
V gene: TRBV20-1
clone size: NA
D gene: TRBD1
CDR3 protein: SARIDRGYGNEQY

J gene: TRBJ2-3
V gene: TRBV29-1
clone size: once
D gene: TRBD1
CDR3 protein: SVVPGQGFTDTQY

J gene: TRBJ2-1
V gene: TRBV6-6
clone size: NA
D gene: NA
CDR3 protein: ASSSPGTPGGQF

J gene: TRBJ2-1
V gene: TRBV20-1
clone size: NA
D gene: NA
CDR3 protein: SASPTSYERF

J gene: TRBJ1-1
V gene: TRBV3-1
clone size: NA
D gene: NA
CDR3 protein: ASSQGGLTEAF

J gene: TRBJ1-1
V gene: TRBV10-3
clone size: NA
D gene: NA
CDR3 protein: AISVERFMNTEAF

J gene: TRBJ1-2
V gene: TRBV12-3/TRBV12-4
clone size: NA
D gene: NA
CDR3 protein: ASSLDLRDPIYGYT

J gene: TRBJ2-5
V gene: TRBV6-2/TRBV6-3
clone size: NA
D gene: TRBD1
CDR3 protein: ASSQDRGLKTQY

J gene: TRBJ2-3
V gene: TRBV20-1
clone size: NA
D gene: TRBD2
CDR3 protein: SAKSARLAGGDTQY

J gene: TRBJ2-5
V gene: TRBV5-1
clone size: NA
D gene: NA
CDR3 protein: ASSPEMEGTQY

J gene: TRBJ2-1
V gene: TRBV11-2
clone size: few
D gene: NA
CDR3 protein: ASSLDRGSSYNEQF

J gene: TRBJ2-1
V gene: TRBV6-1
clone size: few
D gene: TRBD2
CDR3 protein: ASSEELAGANEQF

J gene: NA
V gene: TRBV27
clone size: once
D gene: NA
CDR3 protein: ASTFGVEQY

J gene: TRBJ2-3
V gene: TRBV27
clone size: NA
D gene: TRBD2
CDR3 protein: ASSSVAGVFTDTQY

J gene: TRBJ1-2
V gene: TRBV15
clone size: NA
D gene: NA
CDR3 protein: ATSIKRGAGGYT